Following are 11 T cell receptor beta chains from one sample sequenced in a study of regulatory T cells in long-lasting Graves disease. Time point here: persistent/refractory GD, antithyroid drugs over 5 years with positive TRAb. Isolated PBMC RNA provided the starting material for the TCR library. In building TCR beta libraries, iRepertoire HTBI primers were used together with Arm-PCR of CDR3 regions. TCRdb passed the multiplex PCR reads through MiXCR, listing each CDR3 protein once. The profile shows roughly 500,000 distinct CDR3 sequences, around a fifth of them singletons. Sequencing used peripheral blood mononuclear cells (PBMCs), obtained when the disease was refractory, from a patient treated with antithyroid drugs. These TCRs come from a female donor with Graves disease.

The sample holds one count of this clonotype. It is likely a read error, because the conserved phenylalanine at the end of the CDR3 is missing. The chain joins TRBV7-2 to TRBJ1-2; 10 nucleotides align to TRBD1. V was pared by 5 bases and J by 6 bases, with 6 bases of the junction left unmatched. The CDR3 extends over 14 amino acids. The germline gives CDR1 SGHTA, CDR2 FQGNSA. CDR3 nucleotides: TGTGCCAGCAGCCGGACGGGACAGGGGAATGGCTACACCCTC. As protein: CASSRTGQGNGYTL.

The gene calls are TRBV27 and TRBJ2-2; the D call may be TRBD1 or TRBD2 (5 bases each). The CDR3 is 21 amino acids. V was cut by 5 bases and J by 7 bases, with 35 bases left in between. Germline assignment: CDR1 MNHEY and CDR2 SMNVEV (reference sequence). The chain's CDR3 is CASSVRDRASLNTFIGGELFF. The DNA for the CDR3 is TGTGCCAGCAGTGTCCGGGACCGAGCCAGTCTGAACACCTTCATCGGCGGGGAGCTGTTTTTT.

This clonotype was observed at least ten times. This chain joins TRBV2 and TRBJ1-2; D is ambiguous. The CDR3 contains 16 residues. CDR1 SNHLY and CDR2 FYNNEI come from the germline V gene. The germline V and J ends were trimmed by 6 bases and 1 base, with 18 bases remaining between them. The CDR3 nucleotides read TGTGCCAGCAGCAGACCGAAAAAGACCGATAACTATGGCTACACCTTC. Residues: CASSRPKKTDNYGYTF.

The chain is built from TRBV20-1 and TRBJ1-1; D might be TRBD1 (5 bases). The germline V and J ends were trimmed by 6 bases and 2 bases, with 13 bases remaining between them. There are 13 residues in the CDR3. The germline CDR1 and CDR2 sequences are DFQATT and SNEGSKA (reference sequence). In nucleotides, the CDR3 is TGCAGTGCCACAGACAGCATAAACACTGAAGCTTTCTTT. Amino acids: CSATDSINTEAFF.

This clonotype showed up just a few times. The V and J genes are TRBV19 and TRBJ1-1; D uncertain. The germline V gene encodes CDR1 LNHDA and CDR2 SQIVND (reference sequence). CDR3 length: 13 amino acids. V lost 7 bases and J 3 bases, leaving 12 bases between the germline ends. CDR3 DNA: TGTGCCAGTAATGGCCGCCAGGACACTGAAGCTTTCTTT. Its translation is CASNGRQDTEAFF.

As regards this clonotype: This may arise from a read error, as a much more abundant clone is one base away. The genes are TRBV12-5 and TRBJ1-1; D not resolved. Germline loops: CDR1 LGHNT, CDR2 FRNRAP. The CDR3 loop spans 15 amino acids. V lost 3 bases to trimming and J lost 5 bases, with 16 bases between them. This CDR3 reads CASGFASIGLTEAFF. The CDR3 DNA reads TGTGCTAGTGGTTTCGCCTCGATAGGGTTGACTGAAGCTTTCTTT.

The CDR3 region is CASSTTGLAYEQYF. In nucleotides, the CDR3 is TGTGCCAGCAGCACAACAGGGTTGGCCTACGAGCAGTACTTC. V and J are TRBV7-9 and TRBJ2-7, with a weak D call TRBD1 (6 bases). With 5 bases removed from V and 2 bases from J, the gap between germline ends came to 13 bases. The CDR3 covers 14 residues. Germline V gene data show CDR1 as SEHNR and CDR2 as FQNEAQ (reference sequence).

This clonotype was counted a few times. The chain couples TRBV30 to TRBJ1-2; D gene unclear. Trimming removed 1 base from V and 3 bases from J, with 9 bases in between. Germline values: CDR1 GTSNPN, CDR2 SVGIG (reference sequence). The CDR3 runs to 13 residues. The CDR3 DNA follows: TGTGCCTGGAGTGAATGGGGAGACTATGGCTACACCTTC. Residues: CAWSEWGDYGYTF.

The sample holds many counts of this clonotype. CDR3 DNA sequence: TGTGCCAGCAGTTTAGGGGGTAGCGGGGTCTACGAGCAGTACTTC. Translating it yields CASSLGGSGVYEQYF. V usage is TRBV28 and J usage is TRBJ2-7; TRBD2 aligns across 8 bases. Trimming at V came to 2 bases and at J to 3 bases, leaving 6 bases not matched to a gene. Germline values: CDR1 MDHEN, CDR2 SYDVKM. The CDR3 runs 15 residues.

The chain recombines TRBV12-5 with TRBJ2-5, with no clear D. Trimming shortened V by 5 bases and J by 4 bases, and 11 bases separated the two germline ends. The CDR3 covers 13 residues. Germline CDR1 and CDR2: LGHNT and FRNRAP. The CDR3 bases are TGTGCTAGTGGTGATTACCCCGGAGAGACCCAGTACTTC. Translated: CASGDYPGETQYF.

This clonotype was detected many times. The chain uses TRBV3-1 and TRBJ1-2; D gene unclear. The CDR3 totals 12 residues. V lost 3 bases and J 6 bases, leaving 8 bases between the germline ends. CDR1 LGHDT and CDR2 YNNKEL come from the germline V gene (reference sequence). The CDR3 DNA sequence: TGTGCCAGCAGCCAGATACAGCATGGCTACACCTTC. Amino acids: CASSQIQHGYTF. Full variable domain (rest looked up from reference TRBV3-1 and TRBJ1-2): DTAVSQTPKYLVTQMGNDKSIKCEQNLGHDTMYWYKQDSKKFLKIMFSYNNKELIINETVPNRFSPKSPDKAHLNLHINSLELGDSAVYFCASSQIQHGYTFGSGTRLTVV.